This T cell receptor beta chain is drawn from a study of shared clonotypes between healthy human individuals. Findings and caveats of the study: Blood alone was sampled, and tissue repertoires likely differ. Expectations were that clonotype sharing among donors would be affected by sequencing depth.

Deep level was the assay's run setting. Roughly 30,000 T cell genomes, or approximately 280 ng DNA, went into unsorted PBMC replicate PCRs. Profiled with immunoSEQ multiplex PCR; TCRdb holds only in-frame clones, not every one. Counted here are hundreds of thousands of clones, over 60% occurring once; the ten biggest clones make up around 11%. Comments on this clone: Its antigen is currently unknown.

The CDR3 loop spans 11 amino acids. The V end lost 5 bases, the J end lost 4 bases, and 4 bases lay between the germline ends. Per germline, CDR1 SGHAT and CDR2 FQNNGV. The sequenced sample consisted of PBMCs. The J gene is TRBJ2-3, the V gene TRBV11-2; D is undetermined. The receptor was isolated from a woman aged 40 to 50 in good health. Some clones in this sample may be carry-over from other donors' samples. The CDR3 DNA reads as TGTGCCAGCAGCCCGGCAGATACGCAGTATTTT. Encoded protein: CASSPADTQYF.